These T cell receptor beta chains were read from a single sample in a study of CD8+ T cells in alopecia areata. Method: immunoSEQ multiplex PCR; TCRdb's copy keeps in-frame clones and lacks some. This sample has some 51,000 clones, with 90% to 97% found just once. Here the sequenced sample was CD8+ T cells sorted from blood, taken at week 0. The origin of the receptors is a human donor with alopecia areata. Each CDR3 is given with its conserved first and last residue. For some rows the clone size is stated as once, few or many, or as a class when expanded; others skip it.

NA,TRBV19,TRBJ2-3,CASSIVGGSTDTQYF
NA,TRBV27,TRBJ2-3,CASSFSGQRTTDTQYF
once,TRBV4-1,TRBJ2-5,CASSHGSQETQYF
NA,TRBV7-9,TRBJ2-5,CASTNPWRRGAWETQYF
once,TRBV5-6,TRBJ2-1,CASSSDSYNEQFF
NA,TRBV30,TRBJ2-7,CAWSVRRDEQYF
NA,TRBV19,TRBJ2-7,CASRDSYEQYF
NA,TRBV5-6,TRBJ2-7,CASNPSASYEQYF
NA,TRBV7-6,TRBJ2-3,CASSLAGTTTDTQYF
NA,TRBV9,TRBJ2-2,CASTGGASGELFF
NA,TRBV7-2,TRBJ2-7,CASSVLKGVDDEQYF
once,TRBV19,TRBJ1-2,CASSARGAGGYTF
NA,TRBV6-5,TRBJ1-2,CASSLGNYGYTF
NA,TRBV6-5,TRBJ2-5,CASSYGAGGTETQYF
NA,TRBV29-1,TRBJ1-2,CSVEDRAGGNYGYTF
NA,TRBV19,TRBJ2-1,CASSIARFSYNEQFF
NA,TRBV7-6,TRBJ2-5,CASSLLTGGYQETQYF
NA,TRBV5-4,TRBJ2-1,CASGPGTRQFF
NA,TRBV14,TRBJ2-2,CASSPSRTGELFF
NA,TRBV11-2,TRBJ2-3,CASSLGYTQYF
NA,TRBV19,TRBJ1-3,CASVDGSSGNTIYF
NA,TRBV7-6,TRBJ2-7,CASSYGRGGGFEQYF
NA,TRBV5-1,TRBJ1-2,CASSLGPGVHYGYTF
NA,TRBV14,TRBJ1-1,CASSQDDPMRAFF
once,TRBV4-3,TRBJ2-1,CASSQDLYAEDEQFF
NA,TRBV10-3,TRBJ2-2,CAISESKGRLGTGELFF
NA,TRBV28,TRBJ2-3,CASSSPSERDTIGTDTQYF